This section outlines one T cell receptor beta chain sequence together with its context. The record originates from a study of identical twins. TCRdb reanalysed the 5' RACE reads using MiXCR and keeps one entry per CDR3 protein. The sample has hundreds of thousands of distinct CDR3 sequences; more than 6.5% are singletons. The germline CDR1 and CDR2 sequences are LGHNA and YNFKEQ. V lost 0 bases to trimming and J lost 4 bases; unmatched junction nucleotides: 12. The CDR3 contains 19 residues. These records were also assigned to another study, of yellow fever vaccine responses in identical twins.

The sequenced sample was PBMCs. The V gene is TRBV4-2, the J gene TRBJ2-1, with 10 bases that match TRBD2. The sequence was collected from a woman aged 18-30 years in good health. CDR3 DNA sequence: TGTGCCAGCAGCCAAGATGGAATAGCGGGAGGCCCAGTATACAATGAGCAGTTCTTC. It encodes CASSQDGIAGGPVYNEQFF.